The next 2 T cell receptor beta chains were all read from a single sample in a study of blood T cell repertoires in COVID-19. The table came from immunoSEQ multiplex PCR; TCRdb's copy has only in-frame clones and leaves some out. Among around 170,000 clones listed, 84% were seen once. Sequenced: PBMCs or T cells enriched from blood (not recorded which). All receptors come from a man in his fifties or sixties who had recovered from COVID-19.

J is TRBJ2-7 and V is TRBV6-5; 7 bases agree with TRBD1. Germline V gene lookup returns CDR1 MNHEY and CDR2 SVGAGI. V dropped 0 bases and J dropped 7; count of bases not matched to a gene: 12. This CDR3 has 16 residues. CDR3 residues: CASSYSGRTGHLEQYF. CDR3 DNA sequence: TGTGCCAGCAGTTACTCGGGAAGGACAGGCCACCTGGAGCAGTACTTC.

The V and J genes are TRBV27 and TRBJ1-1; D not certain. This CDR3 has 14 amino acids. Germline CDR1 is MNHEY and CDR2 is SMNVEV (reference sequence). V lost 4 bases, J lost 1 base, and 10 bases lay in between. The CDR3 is CASSYEGGNTEAFF. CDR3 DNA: TGTGCCAGCAGTTATGAGGGAGGGAACACTGAAGCTTTCTTT.